This T cell receptor (beta chain) appears in the sequencing data of a study of T cell responses to AZD1222 COVID-19 vaccine. Only in-frame clones appear in the TCRdb table, and some are missing; sequencing was by immunoSEQ multiplex PCR. The sample records 180,000 or so clones, around nine tenths being singletons. Germline V gene sequence: CDR1 KGHSH, CDR2 LQKENI. Trimming shortened V by 3 bases and J by 5 bases, and 13 bases separated the two germline ends. There are 14 residues in the CDR3. Sequenced material: peripheral blood, taken on day 0 of AZD1222 vaccination. The receptor's source is an adult in good health. The chain carries TRBV18 and TRBJ1-1; no clear D gene. CDR3 protein: CASSPAAAGTEAFF. The CDR3 nucleotides read TGTGCCAGCTCACCCGCAGCGGCGGGGACTGAAGCTTTCTTT.